The sequence of this T cell receptor (beta chain) was determined in a study of blood T cell repertoires in COVID-19. Across the study: Researchers got acute and convalescent COVID-19 samples from the United States, Italy and Spain.

Between the trimmed V and J ends, which lost 3 bases and 1 base, there was a span of 9 bases. The CDR3 extends over 14 amino acids. Germline V gene sequence: CDR1 SNHLY, CDR2 FYNNEI. Using immunoSEQ multiplex PCR, the repertoire was profiled, and TCRdb retains in-frame clones only, with some absent. Here the sample spans 150,000 to 170,000 clones, roughly 78% being singletons. The sequencing sample was made of peripheral blood. The rearrangement joins TRBV2 to TRBJ1-1, with no clear D. The TCR comes from a man older than 75 with acute or convalescent COVID-19. The chain's CDR3 is CASSEGTRNTEAFF. The CDR3 DNA sequence: TGTGCCAGCAGTGAGGGCACTAGGAACACTGAAGCTTTCTTT.